These 27 T cell receptor beta chains were all obtained from the same sample, sequenced in a study of OX40 agonist ivuxolimab in advanced cancers. The data were produced by immunoSEQ multiplex PCR, yet TCRdb's version contains in-frame clones alone and is incomplete. The table has more than 80,000 clones, 90% to 95% seen once; the top ten hold around 2.5%. The sample in question was CD4+ or CD8+ T cells sorted from blood, obtained in a trial of the OX40 agonist ivuxolimab. The receptors stem from an adult with an advanced solid tumor such as melanoma, head and neck, liver or kidney cancer.

V is TRBV28 and J is TRBJ2-7; D may be TRBD2 (5 bases). CDR1 and CDR2 (germline): MDHEN, SYDVKM. Trimming pared 8 bases from V and 7 bases from J, leaving 24 bases between. This CDR3 is 15 amino acids long. The CDR3 region has the DNA TGTGCCAGCGCCGCGCCCCGACGCCGGACTGATGAGCAGTACTTC. Residues: CASAAPRRRTDEQYF.

This chain uses TRBV28 with TRBJ1-4; 7 bases are a match to TRBD1. CDR3 length: 15 amino acids. Germline trimming cut 1 base from V and 11 bases from J; bases unmatched to any gene: 10. The germline CDR1 and CDR2 sequences are MDHEN and SYDVKM. The CDR3 nucleotides read TGTGCCAGCAGTTTATTGGCAGGGGGGGCAGAGAAACTGTTTTTT. This encodes CASSLLAGGAEKLFF.

V is TRBV19 and J is TRBJ1-4; tentative D call: TRBD1 (5 bases). The germline V gene has CDR1 LNHDA and CDR2 SQIVND (reference sequence). Trimming cost V 3 bases and J 8 bases, with 7 bases left between them. CDR3 length: 12 amino acids. For the CDR3, the DNA is TGTGCCAGTAGTATGGAGGGGGAAAAACTGTTTTTT. It encodes CASSMEGEKLFF.

J is TRBJ2-1 and V is TRBV27, with TRBD2 as a possible D gene (5 bases). The CDR3 runs to 13 residues. Trimming left V 2 bases short and J 5 bases short, with 7 bases between. The germline V gene encodes CDR1 MNHEY and CDR2 SMNVEV (reference sequence). The CDR3 reads CASSLPGNNEQFF. CDR3 DNA: TGTGCCAGCAGTTTACCGGGGAACAATGAGCAGTTCTTC.

This chain links TRBV13 with TRBJ1-1; D is perhaps TRBD1 (5 bases). Germline V gene sequence: CDR1 PRHDT, CDR2 FYEKMQ (reference sequence). The CDR3 contains 13 residues. Trimming pared 2 bases from V and 3 bases from J, leaving 7 bases between. This chain's CDR3 is CASSLRGYTEAFF. The CDR3 nucleotides read TGTGCCAGCAGCTTAAGGGGTTACACTGAAGCTTTCTTT.

The chain recombines TRBV9 with TRBJ2-7, with D perhaps TRBD1 (6 bases). The ends were cut back, 3 bases at V and 6 bases at J, with 13 bases in the middle. CDR1 and CDR2 (germline): SGDLS, YYNGEE. CDR3 length: 13 amino acids. CDR3 loop: CASSAQGSSEQYF. CDR3 DNA sequence: TGTGCCAGCAGCGCACAGGGCTCCAGCGAGCAGTACTTC. Using reference TRBV9 and TRBJ2-7 for the parts outside the CDR3, the full variable domain is DSGVTQTPKHLITATGQRVTLRCSPRSGDLSVYWYQQSLDQGLQFLIQYYNGEERAKGNILERFSAQQFPDLHSELNLSSLELGDSALYFCASSAQGSSEQYFGPGTRLTVT.

CDR3 residues: CASSPLGEKLFF. CDR3 DNA sequence: TGTGCCAGCAGCCCTCTGGGGGAAAAACTGTTTTTT. The chain recombines TRBV9 with TRBJ1-4; the D is unclear. V was trimmed by 4 bases and J by 8 bases, leaving 9 bases between them. The CDR3 is 12 amino acids. Germline-derived CDR1 and CDR2 are SGDLS and YYNGEE.

The chain combines TRBV6-6 with TRBJ2-1, with 7 bases aligning to TRBD1. The germline V gene encodes CDR1 MNHNY and CDR2 SVGAGI (reference sequence). J was trimmed by 14 bases and V by 4 bases; bases with no gene match: 5. CDR3 size: 11 residues. This CDR3 reads CASSSTGYEFF. The CDR3 nucleotides are TGTGCCAGCAGTTCGACAGGGTACGAGTTCTTC.

Points on this clone: The sample holds other DNA sequences that translate to the same CDR3. The chain links TRBV5-1 to TRBJ1-1; unclear D gene. The CDR3 sequence is 13 residues long. Germline V gene sequence: CDR1 SGHRS, CDR2 YFSETQ. The ends were cut back, 4 bases at V and 1 base at J, with 8 bases in the middle. CDR3 DNA: TGCGCCAGCAGCAGCACGGGGAACACTGAAGCTTTCTTT. It codes for CASSSTGNTEAFF.

This sequence joins TRBV6-1 and TRBJ2-1, with TRBD2 matching over 9 bases. The length of the CDR3 is 16 residues. From germline, CDR1 is MNHNS and CDR2 SASEGT. V shed 5 bases and J 1 base; nucleotides not matched to a gene: 6. Written as DNA, the CDR3 is TGTGCCAGCAGTAAAGTAGCGGGGGATTCCTACAATGAGCAGTTCTTC. Translating gives CASSKVAGDSYNEQFF.

This chain joins TRBV21-1 and TRBJ2-5; the tabulated D call, TRBD2, remains unverified against the DNA. TRBV21-1 counts as a pseudogene. The CDR3 extends over 17 amino acids. The CDR3: CASSHLTERGPKETQYF. DNA for the CDR3: TGTGCCAGCAGCCACTTAACCGAGCGGGGGCCCAAAGAGACCCAGTACTTC.

This chain uses TRBV6-1 with TRBJ2-1; D is undetermined. Germline V gene lookup returns CDR1 MNHNS and CDR2 SASEGT. V lost 2 bases, J lost 8 bases, and 13 bases lay in between. This CDR3 region has 14 residues. The CDR3 sequence is CASSESRIWDEQFF. The CDR3 DNA sequence: TGTGCCAGCAGTGAATCGCGGATTTGGGATGAGCAGTTCTTC.

V is TRBV7-9 and J is TRBJ2-7, with a weak D call TRBD1 (6 bases). There are 16 residues in the CDR3. Looked up from germline, CDR1 is SEHNR and CDR2 is FQNEAQ (reference sequence). Deletions cut 5 bases from V and 2 bases from J, with 19 bases between. In nucleotides, the CDR3 is TGTGCCAGCAGCGCTATAACAGGGTCGGGACCCTACGAGCAGTACTTC. Translating gives CASSAITGSGPYEQYF.

CDR3 sequence (DNA): TGCGCCAGCAGCCAAGGTCCCACCTACGAGCAGTACTTC. Its translation is CASSQGPTYEQYF. The gene calls are TRBV4-1 and TRBJ2-7; no clear D. Trimming cost V 1 base and J 2 bases, with 6 bases left between them. The CDR3 contains 13 residues. The V gene's germline CDR1 is MGHRA and CDR2 YSYEKL.

The chain carries TRBV27 and TRBJ2-7, with TRBD1 matching 8 bases. This CDR3 comprises 14 residues. The V and J ends lost 6 bases and 5 bases, in that order; junction bases with no gene match: 9. Germline V gene sequence: CDR1 MNHEY, CDR2 SMNVEV (reference sequence). The DNA for the CDR3 is TGTGCCAGCAGCCGCAGGGGGCGGGTGGACGAGCAGTACTTC. This gives the protein CASSRRGRVDEQYF.

The V and J genes are TRBV9 and TRBJ1-2; 7 nucleotides align to TRBD1. This CDR3 spans 15 amino acids. Germline V gene sequence: CDR1 SGDLS, CDR2 YYNGEE. After removal of 4 bases from V and 2 bases from J, the junction contained 8 bases not matched to a gene. CDR3 coding DNA: TGTGCCAGCAGCCCGCGGACAGGCAGAAACTATGGCTACACCTTC. Encoded protein: CASSPRTGRNYGYTF.

The chain links TRBV27 to TRBJ1-1; D not certain. The V end was cut by 3 bases, the J end by 3 bases, with 11 bases between. The CDR3 is 14 amino acids. Germline V gene data show CDR1 as MNHEY and CDR2 as SMNVEV (reference sequence). This CDR3 is CASSLKRRDTEAFF. Here the CDR3 DNA reads TGTGCCAGCAGTTTGAAGAGAAGGGACACTGAAGCTTTCTTT.

This clone was recorded only once. The chain carries TRBV5-3 and TRBJ1-2, with 8 nucleotides matching TRBD1. TRBV5-3 is an ORF; its function is uncertain. The trim removed 4 bases at V and 4 bases at J, leaving 3 bases unmatched. This CDR3 has 13 residues. CDR3 sequence reads: CARSPTGGYGYTF. DNA of the CDR3: TGTGCCAGAAGCCCAACAGGGGGCTATGGCTACACCTTC.

Comment on this clone: At one end, the junction sequence differs from germline, possibly due to a read error. The chain has TRBV6-1 and TRBJ2-7; 7 bases align to TRBD2. Germline V gene data show CDR1 as MNHNS and CDR2 as SASEGT. The CDR3 is made up of 15 amino acids. CDR3 DNA sequence: TGTGCCATCAGTGAAGTGGCGGGAGAAACCTACGAGCAGTACTTC. Its translation: CAISEVAGETYEQYF.

V gene TRBV28 combines with J gene TRBJ2-3, with D tentatively TRBD1 (6 bases). Trimming removed 5 bases from V and 0 bases from J, with 9 bases in between. The CDR3 loop spans 14 amino acids. CDR1 and CDR2 (germline): MDHEN, SYDVKM. CDR3 coding DNA: TGTGCCAGCAGTCCCAGGGGTAGCACAGATACGCAGTATTTT. This gives the protein CASSPRGSTDTQYF.

This chain links TRBV27 with TRBJ1-1, with no clear D. The CDR3 loop spans 14 amino acids. V lost 4 bases and J lost 12, with 21 bases in between. From germline, CDR1 is MNHEY and CDR2 SMNVEV (reference sequence). The CDR3 loop is CASSSLIGQVRPFF. Here the CDR3 DNA reads TGTGCCAGCAGTTCTCTTATCGGGCAGGTTCGACCTTTCTTT.

The chain links TRBV25-1 to TRBJ2-5; tentative D call: TRBD2 (5 bases). The V gene's germline CDR1 is MGHDK and CDR2 SYGVNS. CDR3 length: 13 residues. V lost 2 bases to trimming and J lost 7 bases, with 11 bases between them. The CDR3 nucleotides are TGTGCCAGCAGTGAAAGCATAGCGACGACCCAGTACTTC. Translating gives CASSESIATTQYF.

The chain has TRBV4-3 and TRBJ1-2; 7 bases align to TRBD1. There are 15 residues in the CDR3. V was clipped by 1 base and J by 3 bases; unmatched bases: 5. The germline CDR1 and CDR2 sequences are LGHNA and YSLEER. As DNA, the CDR3 is TGCGCCAGCAGCCAAGGCGCGACAGGGTACTATGGCTACACCTTC. It encodes CASSQGATGYYGYTF.

The genes are TRBV6-1 and TRBJ2-7; TRBD1 agrees at 7 bases. In germline, CDR1 is MNHNS, CDR2 SASEGT. The CDR3 covers 14 residues. Unmatched junction bases numbered 7, after V lost 7 bases and J lost 1 base. CDR3 amino acids: CASKVGQDSYEQYF. The CDR3 DNA reads as TGTGCCAGCAAAGTAGGACAGGATTCCTACGAGCAGTACTTC.

CDR3 region: CASSPLGGMDTQYF. CDR3 DNA sequence: TGTGCCAGCAGTCCCCTGGGGGGGATGGATACGCAGTATTTT. The chain links TRBV27 to TRBJ2-3, with 7 bases fitting TRBD2. This CDR3 is 14 amino acids long. V lost 5 bases to trimming and J lost 6 bases; unmatched junction nucleotides: 8. Germline V gene data show CDR1 as MNHEY and CDR2 as SMNVEV (reference sequence).

The rearrangement uses TRBV5-1 and TRBJ2-5, with 8 nucleotides matching TRBD2. The CDR3 extends over 17 amino acids. Germline V CDR1 and CDR2: SGHRS, YFSETQ. The V segment lost 0 bases and the J segment 4 bases; nucleotides outside the gene matches: 11. The CDR3 nucleotides read TGCGCCAGCAGCTTGGTTGGTAGCGGGATTGAAAGAGAGACCCAGTACTTC. Translation: CASSLVGSGIERETQYF. The whole variable domain, filled in from reference TRBV5-1 and TRBJ2-5, reads KAGVTQTPRYLIKTRGQQVTLSCSPISGHRSVSWYQQTPGQGLQFLFEYFSETQRNKGNFPGRFSGRQFSNSRSEMNVSTLELGDSALYLCASSLVGSGIERETQYFGPGTRLLVL.

The chain joins TRBV19 to TRBJ2-5, with D perhaps TRBD1 or TRBD2 (6 bases each). The CDR3 totals 14 residues. Trimming took off 3 bases at V and 5 bases at J, with 13 bases between the two ends. Germline V CDR1 and CDR2: LNHDA, SQIVND (reference sequence). The CDR3 bases are TGTGCCAGTAGTATTGGGGGGCGAGGGGAGACCCAGTACTTC. Translation: CASSIGGRGETQYF. The variable domain in full, with the rest retrieved from reference TRBV19 and TRBJ2-5, is DGGITQSPKYLFRKEGQNVTLSCEQNLNHDAMYWYRQDPGQGLRLIYYSQIVNDFQKGDIAEGYSVSREKKESFPLTVTSAQKNPTAFYLCASSIGGRGETQYFGPGTRLLVL.